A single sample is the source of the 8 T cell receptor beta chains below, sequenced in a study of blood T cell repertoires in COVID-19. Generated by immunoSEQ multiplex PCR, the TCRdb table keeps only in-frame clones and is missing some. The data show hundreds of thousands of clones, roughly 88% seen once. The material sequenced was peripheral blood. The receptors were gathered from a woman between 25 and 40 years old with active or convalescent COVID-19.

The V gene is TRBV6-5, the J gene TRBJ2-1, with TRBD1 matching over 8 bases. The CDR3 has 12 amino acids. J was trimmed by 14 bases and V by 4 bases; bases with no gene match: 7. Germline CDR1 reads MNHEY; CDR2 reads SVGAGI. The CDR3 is CASSSMDREEFF. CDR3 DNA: TGTGCCAGCAGTTCGATGGACAGGGAGGAGTTCTTC.

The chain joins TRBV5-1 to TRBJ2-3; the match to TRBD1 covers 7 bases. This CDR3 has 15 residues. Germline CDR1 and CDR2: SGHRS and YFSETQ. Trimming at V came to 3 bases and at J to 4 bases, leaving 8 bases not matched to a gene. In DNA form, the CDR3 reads TGCGCCAGCAGCTCAAGGACAGGCTACTCAGATACGCAGTATTTT. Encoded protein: CASSSRTGYSDTQYF.

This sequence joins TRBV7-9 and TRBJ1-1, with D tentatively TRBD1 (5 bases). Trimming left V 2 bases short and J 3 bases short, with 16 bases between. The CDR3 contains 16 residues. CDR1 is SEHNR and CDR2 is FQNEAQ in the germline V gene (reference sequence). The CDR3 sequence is CASSLRAGPGDTEAFF. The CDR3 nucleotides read TGTGCCAGCAGCTTAAGGGCAGGGCCTGGAGACACTGAAGCTTTCTTT.

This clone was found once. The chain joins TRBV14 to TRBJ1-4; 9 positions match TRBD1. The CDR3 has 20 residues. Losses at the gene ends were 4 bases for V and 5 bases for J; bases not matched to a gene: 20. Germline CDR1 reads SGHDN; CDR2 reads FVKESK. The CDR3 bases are TGTGCCAGCAGCCGGTCCCCAAAGCTCCAACGACAGGGGGAAAATGAAAAACTGTTTTTT. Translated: CASSRSPKLQRQGENEKLFF. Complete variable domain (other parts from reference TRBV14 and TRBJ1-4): EAGVTQFPSHSVIEKGQTVTLRCDPISGHDNLYWYRRVMGKEIKFLLHFVKESKQDESGMPNNRFLAERTGGTYSTLKVQPAELEDSGVYFCASSRSPKLQRQGENEKLFFGSGTQLSVL.

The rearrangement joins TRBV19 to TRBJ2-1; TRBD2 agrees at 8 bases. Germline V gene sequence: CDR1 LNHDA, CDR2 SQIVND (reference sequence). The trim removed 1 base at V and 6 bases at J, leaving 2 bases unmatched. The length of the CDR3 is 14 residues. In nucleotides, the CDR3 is TGTGCCAGTAGTATAGCGGGAGGGGTCAATGAGCAGTTCTTC. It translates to CASSIAGGVNEQFF. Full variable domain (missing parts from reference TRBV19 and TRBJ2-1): DGGITQSPKYLFRKEGQNVTLSCEQNLNHDAMYWYRQDPGQGLRLIYYSQIVNDFQKGDIAEGYSVSREKKESFPLTVTSAQKNPTAFYLCASSIAGGVNEQFFGPGTRLTVL.

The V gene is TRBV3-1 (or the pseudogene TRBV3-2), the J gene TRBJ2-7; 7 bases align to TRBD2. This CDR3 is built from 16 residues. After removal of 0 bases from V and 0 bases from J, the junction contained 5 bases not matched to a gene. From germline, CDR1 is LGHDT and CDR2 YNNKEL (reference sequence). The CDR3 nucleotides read TGTGCCAGCAGCCAAGAGTCAGCGGGACCCTCCTACGAGCAGTACTTC. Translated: CASSQESAGPSYEQYF.

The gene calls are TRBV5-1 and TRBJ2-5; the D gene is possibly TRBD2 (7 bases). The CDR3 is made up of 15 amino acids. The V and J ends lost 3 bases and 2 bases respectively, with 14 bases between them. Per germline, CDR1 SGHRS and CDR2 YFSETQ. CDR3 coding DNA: TGCGCCAGCAGCTCCTTCAGCGGGACACAAGAGACCCAGTACTTC. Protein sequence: CASSSFSGTQETQYF. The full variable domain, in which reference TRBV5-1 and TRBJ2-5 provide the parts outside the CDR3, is KAGVTQTPRYLIKTRGQQVTLSCSPISGHRSVSWYQQTPGQGLQFLFEYFSETQRNKGNFPGRFSGRQFSNSRSEMNVSTLELGDSALYLCASSSFSGTQETQYFGPGTRLLVL.

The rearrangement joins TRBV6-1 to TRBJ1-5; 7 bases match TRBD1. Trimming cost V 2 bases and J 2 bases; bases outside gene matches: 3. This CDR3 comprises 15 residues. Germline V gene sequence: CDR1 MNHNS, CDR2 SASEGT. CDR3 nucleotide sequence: TGTGCCAGCAGTGAATCAGGGGGTGGCAATCAGCCCCAGCATTTT. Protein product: CASSESGGGNQPQHF.